One and the same sample provided the 4 T cell receptor beta chains below, sequenced in a study of response to subunit inactivated influenza vaccine. TCRdb called the RT-PCR reads again in MiXCR, with one record for every CDR3 protein. The repertoire holds roughly 620,000 distinct CDR3 sequences, 11% seen once, with approximately 11% in the top ten. The data also belong to a second study, concerning T cells expressing NK-cell markers. That work adds: As the method of synthesis, 5'RACE template switching with UMIs yielded TCR beta cDNA.

The specimen comprised PBMCs from blood, sampled on the day of vaccination. These receptor sequences come from a man aged 50 or older who received an inactivated influenza vaccine.

The rearrangement joins TRBV15 to TRBJ2-1; D gene unclear. The CDR3 sequence is 13 residues long. The germline V and J ends were trimmed by 1 base and 7 bases, with 8 bases remaining between them. The germline gives CDR1 LNHNV, CDR2 YYDKDF (reference sequence). This CDR3 reads CATSRGALNEQFF. In DNA form, the CDR3 reads TGTGCCACCAGCAGAGGGGCCTTAAATGAGCAGTTCTTC.

This clonotype was recorded a few times. The V and J genes are TRBV11-1 and TRBJ2-1; 8 nucleotides match TRBD1. Germline CDR1 and CDR2: SGHAT and FQDESV (reference sequence). J lost 4 bases, V lost 3 bases, and 8 bases had no gene match. This CDR3 region has 16 residues. This CDR3 reads CASSFLRDRFYNEQFF. CDR3 DNA: TGTGCCAGCAGCTTTCTCCGGGACAGGTTTTACAATGAGCAGTTCTTC.

This clonotype was counted a few times. The chain has TRBV19 and TRBJ2-4; no clear D. With 1 base removed from V and 1 base from J, the gap between germline ends came to 17 bases. The CDR3 is made up of 18 amino acids. Germline V gene sequence: CDR1 LNHDA, CDR2 SQIVND (reference sequence). CDR3 protein: CASSIGQKETHAKNIQYF. The DNA of the CDR3 is TGTGCCAGTAGTATAGGTCAGAAGGAGACACACGCCAAAAACATTCAGTACTTC.

The chain couples TRBV7-6 to TRBJ1-2; D is ambiguous. Trimming left V 5 bases short and J 5 bases short, with 15 bases between. The length of the CDR3 is 14 residues. CDR1 and CDR2 from the germline V gene are SGHVS and FNYEAQ. The CDR3 is CASSPGPVDYGYTF. CDR3 bases: TGTGCCAGCAGCCCCGGACCGGTGGATTATGGCTACACCTTC.